This passage covers 2 T cell receptor beta chains from one sample sequenced in a study of vaccination and CD4 T cells after COVID-19. No antigen is known for these receptors. With the Oncomine TCR Beta short-read assay, DNA from cultured CD4+ T cells was sequenced. TCRdb re-derived calls from the PCR reads in MiXCR, one entry per CDR3 protein. The table has approximately 8,800 distinct CDR3 sequences, over 30% seen once; the top ten hold approximately 13%. The treatment was: roughly 10-day PBMC culture with coronavirus spike peptide pools or control peptides (ViraFEST assay). The unexposed donor's CD4+ T cells were collected before the COVID-19 pandemic (2011-2018). Sample: CD4+ T cells from blood, cultured in vitro. The receptors here all came from a human donor in good health.

In this sample, this clonotype turned up a few times. This rearrangement joins TRBV6-2 or TRBV6-3 to TRBJ2-1; 8 positions agree with TRBD1. Germline V lookup: CDR1 MNHEY, CDR2 SVGEGT. The CDR3 is 16 residues long. V shed 2 bases, J shed 4 bases, and the junction held 7 bases outside the gene matches. The CDR3 region is CASSYPDREGYNEQFF. CDR3 in DNA: TGTGCCAGCAGTTACCCGGACAGGGAAGGATACAATGAGCAGTTCTTC.

This clonotype was counted between two and nine times. This rearrangement joins TRBV7-2 to TRBJ2-7; weak D call: TRBD2 (6 bases). The CDR3 is 14 residues long. V lost 1 base and J lost 6, with 13 bases in between. CDR1 and CDR2 (germline): SGHTA, FQGNSA. CDR3 DNA sequence: TGTGCCAGCAGCTTAGTTGGCTCGGAGGGCGAGCAGTACTTC. It translates to CASSLVGSEGEQYF.